These 20 T cell receptor beta chains originate from one sample sequenced in a study of shared clonotypes between healthy human individuals. Measured with immunoSEQ multiplex PCR; TCRdb has only the in-frame clones, and not every one. The data hold around 2.5 million clones, with roughly 93% observed a single time. Sequences were obtained from naive CD4+ T cells from PBMCs. Subset noted: CD45RA+ positively selected. These receptor sequences come from a man younger than 35 in good health. Some clones in this sample may be carry-over from other donors' samples.

V and J are TRBV29-1 and TRBJ2-1; 7 bases match TRBD2. Trimming took 6 bases from V and 10 from J; bases not matched to a gene: 3. Germline values: CDR1 SQVTM, CDR2 ANQGSEA. This CDR3 is built from 10 residues. The CDR3 DNA reads TGCAGCGTAACTAGCGTGGAGCAGTTCTTC. It specifies CSVTSVEQFF.

In its sample, this clone was seen a few times. The same CDR3 can be traced to other DNA sequences in this sample. J is TRBJ2-3 and V is TRBV18; the D is unclear. Germline loops: CDR1 KGHSH, CDR2 LQKENI. V dropped 3 bases and J dropped 0 bases, with 7 bases sitting between them. The CDR3 spans 14 residues. The CDR3, as DNA: TGTGCCAGCTCACCGACGTCTAGCACAGATACGCAGTATTTT. Protein: CASSPTSSTDTQYF.

The chain couples TRBV7-9 to TRBJ2-7, with TRBD2 matching 7 bases. This CDR3 contains 14 residues. CDR1 is SEHNR, CDR2 FQNEAQ, per germline (reference sequence). Unmatched junction bases numbered 4, after V lost 3 bases and J lost 2 bases. The CDR3 loop is CASSFSGLTYEQYF. Written as DNA, the CDR3 is TGTGCCAGCAGCTTTAGCGGGTTAACCTACGAGCAGTACTTC.

The chain has TRBV9 and TRBJ2-5; D possibly uses TRBD1 or TRBD2 (5 bases each). The CDR3 loop spans 14 amino acids. Germline CDR1 SGDLS, CDR2 YYNGEE. V was pared by 0 bases and J by 4 bases, with 10 bases between. The CDR3 here is CASSVVGAPETQYF. CDR3 nucleotides: TGTGCCAGCAGCGTAGTCGGGGCCCCAGAGACCCAGTACTTC.

The V call is TRBV4-1, the J call TRBJ1-2; TRBD1 is a possible D gene (5 bases). The CDR3 has 17 residues. The germline V and J ends were trimmed by 0 bases and 2 bases, with 16 bases remaining between them. The germline V gene encodes CDR1 MGHRA and CDR2 YSYEKL. The CDR3 DNA is TGCGCCAGCAGCCAAGACAAAAACGGACACCGGAACTATGGCTACACCTTC. It translates to CASSQDKNGHRNYGYTF.

The chain has TRBV4-1 and TRBJ2-1; no definite D call. Trimming shortened V by 1 base and J by 2 bases, and 9 bases separated the two germline ends. Germline assignment: CDR1 MGHRA and CDR2 YSYEKL. The CDR3 is 15 amino acids. This CDR3 reads CASSQGALAYNEQFF. Here the CDR3 DNA reads TGCGCCAGCAGCCAAGGGGCCCTAGCCTACAATGAGCAGTTCTTC.

Regarding this clone: This CDR3 is also generated by other DNA sequences in the sample. J is TRBJ1-2 and V is TRBV2; D is perhaps TRBD1 (6 bases). Trimming took 9 bases from V and 8 from J, leaving 13 bases between them. The germline CDR1 and CDR2 sequences are SNHLY and FYNNEI. The CDR3 has 11 amino acids. CDR3 protein: CASRTGGGYTF. The CDR3 coding sequence is TGTGCCAGTAGGACGGGGGGCGGCTACACCTTC.

The rearrangement uses TRBV6-5 and TRBJ1-1; no reliable D call. CDR1 and CDR2 from the germline V gene are MNHEY and SVGAGI. Trimming cost V 0 bases and J 0 bases, with 8 bases left between them. This CDR3 is built from 15 residues. The CDR3 protein is CASSYSGNLNTEAFF. The CDR3 DNA reads as TGTGCCAGCAGTTACTCTGGGAACCTGAACACTGAAGCTTTCTTT.

The chain recombines TRBV5-1 with TRBJ2-7; 7 bases map to TRBD2. Germline trimming cut 5 bases from V and 2 bases from J; bases unmatched to any gene: 10. CDR1 and CDR2 (germline): SGHRS, YFSETQ. This CDR3 is 15 amino acids long. DNA of the CDR3: TGCGCCAGCAGTTCGGGGGGAGTTGGCGCCTACGAGCAGTACTTC. Translation: CASSSGGVGAYEQYF.

The chain employs TRBV7-3 and TRBJ2-1, with 13 bases fitting TRBD2. The CDR3 is 15 residues long. The germline V gene has CDR1 SGHTA and CDR2 FQGTGA. V lost 5 bases and J lost 5; bases outside the gene matches: 3. The CDR3 protein is CASSRTSGSNNEQFF. The CDR3 coding sequence is TGTGCCAGCAGCCGGACTAGCGGGAGCAACAATGAGCAGTTCTTC.

The rearrangement links TRBV28 to TRBJ2-2; tentative D call: TRBD1 (6 bases). The germline V gene encodes CDR1 MDHEN and CDR2 SYDVKM. V was cut by 6 bases and J by 4 bases, with 12 bases left in between. The CDR3 sequence is 14 residues long. In DNA, the CDR3 is TGTGCCAGCAGCCGGGACACTCTCACCGGGGAGCTGTTTTTT. Amino acid sequence: CASSRDTLTGELFF.

The gene calls are TRBV5-4 and TRBJ1-4; tentatively, D is TRBD1 (5 bases). The CDR3 contains 15 residues. Looked up from germline, CDR1 is SGHNT and CDR2 is YYREEE (reference sequence). V lost 2 bases and J lost 5, with 13 bases in between. CDR3 sequence: CASSFLGPGNEKLFF. In DNA, the CDR3 is TGTGCCAGCAGCTTTTTGGGCCCAGGGAATGAAAAACTGTTTTTT. Based on the CDR3 plus reference TRBV5-4 and TRBJ1-4, the full variable domain is ETGVTQSPTHLIKTRGQQVTLRCSSQSGHNTVSWYQQALGQGPQFIFQYYREEENGRGNFPPRFSGLQFPNYSSELNVNALELDDSALYLCASSFLGPGNEKLFFGSGTQLSVL.

Comment on this clone: Other DNA sequences in this specimen translate into the identical CDR3. The chain links TRBV20-1 to TRBJ2-3, with D uncertain. Germline values: CDR1 DFQATT, CDR2 SNEGSKA (reference sequence). The CDR3 is made up of 11 amino acids. The germline V and J ends were trimmed by 6 bases and 3 bases, with 7 bases remaining between them. The CDR3 loop reads CSAPRTDTQYF. As DNA, the CDR3 is TGCAGTGCCCCTAGAACAGATACGCAGTATTTT.

Only a few counts were recorded for this clone. The same CDR3 is also encoded by other DNA sequences in this sample. V and J are TRBV5-1 and TRBJ2-5, with 7 nucleotides matching TRBD1. CDR1 is SGHRS, CDR2 YFSETQ, per germline. With 3 bases clipped from V and 2 bases from J, the junction kept 1 base outside the gene matches. The CDR3 sequence is 13 residues long. DNA of the CDR3: TGCGCCAGCAGCTGGGACAGTCAAGAGACCCAGTACTTC. Protein product: CASSWDSQETQYF.

This clone was seen only once. This chain connects TRBV9 to TRBJ2-5; D is perhaps TRBD1 (6 bases). The germline V gene has CDR1 SGDLS and CDR2 YYNGEE. The CDR3 spans 13 residues. Trimming pared 4 bases from V and 3 bases from J, leaving 10 bases between. As DNA, the CDR3 is TGTGCCAGCAGCTTAGGACAGAAAGAGACCCAGTACTTC. This sequence encodes CASSLGQKETQYF.

This rearrangement joins TRBV28 to TRBJ2-7; D gene uncertain. V lost 5 bases to trimming and J lost 2 bases, with 13 bases between them. The CDR3 spans 14 residues. From germline, CDR1 is MDHEN and CDR2 SYDVKM. DNA for the CDR3: TGTGCCAGCAGTACCCCGGACGGAACCTACGAGCAGTACTTC. It is translated as CASSTPDGTYEQYF.

This clone was found a few times. The sample holds other DNA sequences that translate to the same CDR3. The genes are TRBV28 and TRBJ1-5, with 11 bases matching TRBD1. V lost 2 bases and J lost 0; bases outside the gene matches: 3. The CDR3 length is 17 residues. Germline V gene sequence: CDR1 MDHEN, CDR2 SYDVKM. The CDR3 loop is CASSLGTGGNSNQPQHF. In DNA, the CDR3 is TGTGCCAGCAGTTTAGGGACAGGGGGAAATAGCAATCAGCCCCAGCATTTT.

About this clone itself: Additional DNA sequences in this sample encode the identical CDR3. The chain links TRBV29-1 to TRBJ2-1; tentatively, D is TRBD1 (6 bases). The germline V and J ends were trimmed by 4 bases and 3 bases, with 10 bases remaining between them. The length of the CDR3 is 13 residues. Germline lookup yields CDR1 SQVTM and CDR2 ANQGSEA. CDR3: CSVAQGFYNEQFF. CDR3 nucleotides: TGCAGCGTTGCACAGGGTTTCTACAATGAGCAGTTCTTC.

CDR3 DNA: TGCAGCGTTGGACTCGCACGGGGCCAAGAGACCCAGTACTTC. Translated: CSVGLARGQETQYF. The chain is built from TRBV29-1 and TRBJ2-5; tentatively, D is TRBD2 (5 bases). The V gene lost 4 bases and the J gene lost 1 base, with 13 bases spanning the gap. CDR3 size: 14 residues. Germline V lookup: CDR1 SQVTM, CDR2 ANQGSEA.

The chain has TRBV11-2 and TRBJ2-4; 8 bases are a match to TRBD1. The length of the CDR3 is 15 residues. The germline V gene encodes CDR1 SGHAT and CDR2 FQNNGV. V lost 4 bases, J lost 4 bases, and 6 bases stayed unmatched. CDR3 region: CASSSLTGAKNIQYF. CDR3 DNA sequence: TGTGCCAGCAGCTCCCTGACAGGGGCGAAAAACATTCAGTACTTC.